This entry concerns a single TCR beta chain. An equimolar mix of two oligonucleotides served as the beta constant-region primer for TRBC1 and TRBC2. Each CDR3 protein is one row after TCRdb ran MiXCR on the UMI-ligation and nested PCR reads. The sample includes 70,000 to 95,000 distinct CDR3 sequences, approximately 6.5% of them seen just once. Trimming left V 4 bases short and J 10 bases short, with 13 bases between. The CDR3 loop spans 13 amino acids. The germline CDR1 and CDR2 sequences are MNHNS and SASEGT. This sample was taken from a study of naive and memory T cell subsets. The chain uses TRBV6-1 and TRBJ2-2, with D possibly TRBD1 on 6 matching bases. Sequenced: central memory CD4+ T cells from blood. The TCR originated in a human donor in good health. The CDR3 DNA follows: TGTGCCAGCAGTGGGCCCTACAGGGAGGAGCTGTTTTTT. Translated, it gives CASSGPYREELFF.